A selection of T cell receptor beta chains follows, all from one sample in a study of blood T cell repertoires in COVID-19. Data came from immunoSEQ multiplex PCR; TCRdb stores just in-frame clones and leaves some out. Of 95,000 to 100,000 clones listed, roughly 83% are singletons. The sample was peripheral blood. The receptors stem from a woman in her fifties or sixties with acute or convalescent COVID-19. Each CDR3 is given with its conserved first and last residue. D genes are given only for firm matches. Clone sizes are given selectively: once, few, many, or a class where the clone is expanded.

-	TRBV5-1	TRBJ1-1	-	TGCGCCAGCAGCCTTAGACAGGCAGGGTCGAGCACTGAAGCTTTCTTT	CASSLRQAGSSTEAFF
TRBD2	TRBV30	TRBJ2-5	-	TGTGCCTGGAGTACACTCCGGGGGGGCAGAGAGACCCAGTACTTC	CAWSTLRGGRETQYF
TRBD1	TRBV5-1	TRBJ1-3	-	TGCGCCAGCAGCTATTTCTCCTCGGACAGGGGCTCCGGAAACACCATATATTTT	CASSYFSSDRGSGNTIYF
TRBD1	TRBV6-4	TRBJ2-1	-	TGTGCCAGCAGTGACTCGACAGGGGGCTACAATGAGCAGTTCTTC	CASSDSTGGYNEQFF
TRBD1	TRBV18	TRBJ1-1	-	TGTGCCAGCTCACCGAGGGACAGCGACACTGAAGCTTTCTTT	CASSPRDSDTEAFF
TRBD2	TRBV5-4	TRBJ2-3	-	TGTGCCAGCAGCTTCCTGACTAGCGGGGATTTCACAGATACGCAGTATTTT	CASSFLTSGDFTDTQYF
TRBD1	TRBV5-1	TRBJ2-1	few	TGCGCCAGCAGCCGGACAGGGGCCGATGAGCAGTTCTTC	CASSRTGADEQFF
-	TRBV6-2/TRBV6-3	TRBJ2-1	-	TGTGCCAGCAGTCGGGACTCCCAGAATGAGCAGTTCTTC	CASSRDSQNEQFF
-	TRBV6-2/TRBV6-3	TRBJ2-7	-	TGTGCCAGCAGTTACCATTCAACATCCTACGAGCAGTACTTC	CASSYHSTSYEQYF
TRBD1	TRBV7-9	TRBJ1-1	-	TGTGCCAGCAGCACCGGACAGGATTTCACTGAAGCTTTCTTT	CASSTGQDFTEAFF
-	TRBV5-5	TRBJ2-5	-	TGTGCCAGCAGCTGGGACGGGACTTCAGGGGAGACCCAGTACTTC	CASSWDGTSGETQYF
TRBD2	TRBV5-4	TRBJ2-1	-	TGTGCCAGCAGCTCGAAAGCTAGCGGGGGGTTAGATGAGCAGTTCTTC	CASSSKASGGLDEQFF
-	TRBV7-2	TRBJ1-6	-	TGTGCCAGCAGCTTAGATCAGTTTTCACCCCTCCACTTT	CASSLDQFSPLHF
-	TRBV12-5	TRBJ1-3	-	TGTGCTAGTGGTTTGGCACAACTAGCAGGGCCCGGAAACACCATATATTTT	CASGLAQLAGPGNTIYF
-	TRBV6-1	TRBJ2-1	-	TGTGCCAGCAGTGAAAGCAACGGACTATACAATGAGCAGTTCTTC	CASSESNGLYNEQFF
TRBD1	TRBV29-1	TRBJ1-4	once	TGCAGCGCCATGGACAGGGGCTATGGTGAAAAACTGTTTTTT	CSAMDRGYGEKLFF
-	TRBV9	TRBJ1-2	-	TGTGCCAGCAGCGTAGCTTGGTCAGGCAACTATGGCTACACCTTC	CASSVAWSGNYGYTF
-	TRBV6-4	TRBJ1-5	-	TGTGCCAGCAGTTCAGGGGGCAATCAGCCCCAGCATTTT	CASSSGGNQPQHF
TRBD1	TRBV28	TRBJ1-3	-	TGTGCCAGCAGTTTATCGACAGGGAAGGGTGGAAACACCATATATTTT	CASSLSTGKGGNTIYF
TRBD1	TRBV28	TRBJ1-1	once	TGTGCCAGCGCCGCGTGGACAGGAACGACTGAAGCTTTCTTT	CASAAWTGTTEAFF
-	TRBV6-5	TRBJ1-1	-	TGTGCCAGCTCTCTTCGGGGGAACACTGAAGCTTTCTTT	CASSLRGNTEAFF
TRBD2	TRBV11-3	TRBJ2-7	-	TGTGCCAGCAGCTCAGGCGGGGGGGCCTACGAGCAGTACTTC	CASSSGGGAYEQYF
-	TRBV18	TRBJ2-2	-	TGTGCCAGCTCACCCGGACAGTTAAGAGGGGAGCTGTTTTTT	CASSPGQLRGELFF
-	TRBV28	TRBJ2-5	-	TGTGCCAGCAGTTCCTCGGGAGAGACCCAGTACTTC	CASSSSGETQYF
-	TRBV5-5	TRBJ2-3	-	TGTGCCAGCAACCGGGGTTGGGGCACAGATACGCAGTATTTT	CASNRGWGTDTQYF
-	TRBV4-3	TRBJ1-6	few	TGCGCCAGCAGCCAAGATCAAGGGGAGGTACCGCATTCACCCCTCCACTTT	CASSQDQGEVPHSPLHF
TRBD1	TRBV27	TRBJ2-1	-	TGTGCCAGCAGTTTATACGGGACAGGGAACGACAATGAGCAGTTCTTC	CASSLYGTGNDNEQFF
-	TRBV12-5	TRBJ1-2	few	TGTGCTAGTGGTCGACCCCCCGCAGGGGTCCTTGGCTACACCTTC	CASGRPPAGVLGYTF
-	TRBV10-3	TRBJ2-3	once	TGTGCCATCGTTTCTAGCAACACAGATACGCAGTATTTT	CAIVSSNTDTQYF
TRBD2	TRBV5-6	TRBJ2-1	-	TGTGCCAGCAGCTTGGCCGGGTCTAGCGGGGCCCGAAATGAGCAGTTCTTC	CASSLAGSSGARNEQFF
TRBD1	TRBV14	TRBJ1-2	-	TGTGCCAGCAGCCTTCGGACAGGGGGCGCGGGTGGCTACACCTTC	CASSLRTGGAGGYTF
TRBD2	TRBV19	TRBJ2-1	-	TGTGCCAGTAGTATCCTACGGGGGGGTTCTGGTAATGAGCAGTTCTTC	CASSILRGGSGNEQFF
-	TRBV5-1	TRBJ1-4	-	TGCGCCAGCAGCTTACTGGGCTCGGGGGAAAAACTGTTTTTT	CASSLLGSGEKLFF
-	TRBV28	TRBJ1-2	-	TGTGCCAGCAGTTACCGAGGGTATGGCTACACCTTC	CASSYRGYGYTF
-	TRBV12-3/TRBV12-4	TRBJ1-1	-	TGTGCCAGCAGTTTAGTGGGGGCCACTGAAGCTTTCTTT	CASSLVGATEAFF
TRBD2	TRBV5-1	TRBJ2-3	-	TGCGCCAGCAGCGGCGGGACTAGCAGAAATACGCAGTATTTT	CASSGGTSRNTQYF
-	TRBV29-1	TRBJ1-1	-	TGCAGCGCGTCCAGGGCTAGGGACACTGAAGCTTTCTTT	CSASRARDTEAFF
-	TRBV29-1	TRBJ1-2	few	TGCAGCGTTGACCCCCTGGGGGCCTATGGCTACACCTTC	CSVDPLGAYGYTF
TRBD1	TRBV7-8	TRBJ1-1	few	TGTGCCAGCAGCTTAGTGGGGTACAGGGGGCGTAACACTGAAGCTTTCTTT	CASSLVGYRGRNTEAFF
-	TRBV28	TRBJ1-1	-	TGTGCCAGCAGTTTACCAACAGGGCTTGGCACTGAAGCTTTCTTT	CASSLPTGLGTEAFF
-	TRBV19	TRBJ1-2	-	TGTGCCAGTAGTATATCCGCGGGAGGCTACACCTTC	CASSISAGGYTF
-	TRBV5-6	TRBJ2-1	-	TGTGCCAGCAGCTTGGGACAGTACTACAATGAGCAGTTCTTC	CASSLGQYYNEQFF
-	TRBV18	TRBJ2-4	-	TGTGCCAGCTCACCACCTTCTACCAAAAACATTCAGTACTTC	CASSPPSTKNIQYF
-	TRBV29-1	TRBJ1-2	-	TGCAGCGTTGCAGGGGCCAACTATGGCTACACCTTC	CSVAGANYGYTF
-	TRBV19	TRBJ1-6	once	TGTGCCGCAGGGTTTCTGGGTTCACCCCTCCACTTT	CAAGFLGSPLHF
TRBD1	TRBV7-3	TRBJ1-2	-	TGTGCCAGCAGCTGGGACAGGGAAGGTGGCTACACCTTC	CASSWDREGGYTF
TRBD1	TRBV5-1	TRBJ1-2	few	TGCGCCAGCAGCCCGGAACTACACAGGGGCTATGGCTACACCTTC	CASSPELHRGYGYTF
-	TRBV21-1	TRBJ1-5	once	TGTGCCAGCAGCAAAGCAACCCATGACAGGGGTGTTCAGCCCCAGCATTTT	CASSKATHDRGVQPQHF
TRBD1	TRBV29-1	TRBJ2-2	-	TGCAGCGTTACCCCGGCAGGGGGACACAACACCGGGGAGCTGTTTTTT	CSVTPAGGHNTGELFF